A single sample gave rise to the 14 T cell receptor beta chains below, sequenced in a study of OX40 agonist ivuxolimab in advanced cancers. Using immunoSEQ multiplex PCR, the repertoire was profiled, and TCRdb retains in-frame clones only, with some absent. The sample includes 80,000 to 100,000 clones, roughly 95% of them seen just once. Specimen: CD4+ or CD8+ T cells sorted from blood, collected in a trial of the OX40 agonist ivuxolimab. The receptors originated from an adult with an advanced solid tumor such as melanoma, head and neck, liver or kidney cancer.

The genes are TRBV19 and TRBJ1-1; no clear D gene. The germline CDR1 and CDR2 sequences are LNHDA and SQIVND (reference sequence). This CDR3 region has 16 residues. V lost 4 bases to trimming and J lost 1 base, with 16 bases between them. CDR3 bases: TGTGCCAGTAGTACCCCCCCACGGGTGAAGAACACTGAAGCTTTCTTT. Its protein is CASSTPPRVKNTEAFF.

The chain employs TRBV7-3 and TRBJ1-2; 8 nucleotides align to TRBD1. After removal of 0 bases from V and 4 bases from J, the junction contained 10 bases not matched to a gene. The CDR3 totals 17 residues. Germline values: CDR1 SGHTA, CDR2 FQGTGA. The DNA for the CDR3 is TGTGCCAGCAGCTTAACCCAGACAGGGGACGGCGGCTATGGCTACACCTTC. Protein sequence: CASSLTQTGDGGYGYTF.

The V gene is TRBV7-8, the J gene TRBJ1-4; D might be TRBD1 (6 bases). Trimming took 5 bases from V and 3 from J, leaving 10 bases between them. CDR3 size: 14 residues. Germline CDR1 is SGHVS and CDR2 is FQNEAQ. CDR3 nucleotide sequence: TGTGCCAGCAGCAACAGGGTACCTAATGAAAAACTGTTTTTT. It yields the protein CASSNRVPNEKLFF.

The chain recombines TRBV5-4 with TRBJ1-2; TRBD1 matches 8 bases. This CDR3 has 17 amino acids. The ends lost 5 bases at V and 4 bases at J; junction bases unmatched: 16. The germline V gene encodes CDR1 SGHNT and CDR2 YYREEE (reference sequence). The CDR3 sequence is CASSPRQGRPPGYGYTF. DNA for the CDR3: TGTGCCAGCAGTCCCCGACAGGGGCGGCCGCCGGGCTATGGCTACACCTTC.

The chain employs TRBV4-1 and TRBJ2-2; no firm D call. Germline CDR1 MGHRA, CDR2 YSYEKL. There are 15 residues in the CDR3. Trimming removed 1 base at V and 5 bases at J, with 11 bases between. This chain's CDR3 is CASSQGVTETGELFF. The CDR3 nucleotides are TGCGCCAGCAGCCAAGGGGTCACGGAAACCGGGGAGCTGTTTTTT.

The gene calls are TRBV7-3 and TRBJ2-1, with D unresolved. Per germline, CDR1 SGHTA and CDR2 FQGTGA. CDR3 length: 15 amino acids. V was clipped by 5 bases and J by 7 bases, with 18 bases between them. The CDR3 sequence: CASSVGYIAVNEQFF. The CDR3 DNA follows: TGTGCCAGCAGCGTAGGATACATAGCTGTAAATGAGCAGTTCTTC.

The chain carries TRBV18 and TRBJ2-7; 13 bases are shared with TRBD2. J was trimmed by 3 bases and V by 3 bases; bases with no gene match: 14. CDR3 length: 19 amino acids. The germline gives CDR1 KGHSH, CDR2 LQKENI. The CDR3 nucleotides read TGTGCCAGCTCACCTCCACCGACTAGCGGGGGGATCTCTTACTACGAGCAGTACTTC. It is translated as CASSPPPTSGGISYYEQYF.

CDR3 in DNA: TGCAGCGTTGTAGTCCTCTCTAGCGGGAGGGGGGAGACCCAGTACTTC. The encoded protein is CSVVVLSSGRGETQYF. The J gene is TRBJ2-5, the V gene TRBV29-1; TRBD2 matches 12 bases. This CDR3 comprises 16 residues. The V gene's germline CDR1 is SQVTM and CDR2 ANQGSEA. With 4 bases clipped from V and 5 bases from J, the junction kept 11 bases outside the gene matches.

The chain carries TRBV5-6 and TRBJ2-3; the match to TRBD2 covers 10 bases. Unmatched junction bases numbered 5, after V lost 1 base and J lost 0 bases. Germline V gene data show CDR1 as SGHDT and CDR2 as YYEEEE. The CDR3 is 17 amino acids. The CDR3: CASSLYKAGGSTDTQYF. CDR3 bases: TGTGCCAGCAGCTTGTATAAAGCGGGAGGGAGCACAGATACGCAGTATTTT. Based on the CDR3 plus reference TRBV5-6 and TRBJ2-3, the full variable domain is DAGVTQSPTHLIKTRGQQVTLRCSPKSGHDTVSWYQQALGQGPQFIFQYYEEEERQRGNFPDRFSGHQFPNYSSELNVNALLLGDSALYLCASSLYKAGGSTDTQYFGPGTRLTVL.

This rearrangement joins TRBV9 to TRBJ2-1, with a tentative D call TRBD1 (5 bases). The CDR3 covers 16 residues. V lost 5 bases to trimming and J lost 0 bases, with 15 bases between them. Germline assignment: CDR1 SGDLS and CDR2 YYNGEE. The CDR3 here is CASSGRAARSYNEQFF. CDR3 DNA: TGTGCCAGCAGTGGCAGGGCAGCCCGCTCCTACAATGAGCAGTTCTTC.

The chain joins TRBV11-2 to TRBJ2-1, with 15 bases fitting TRBD2. V gave up 3 bases and J gave up 10 bases; unmatched junction bases: 1. The CDR3 is 14 residues long. Germline V gene sequence: CDR1 SGHAT, CDR2 FQNNGV. The CDR3 nucleotides are TGTGCCAGCAGCTTCGGGACTAGCGGGAGGGAGCAGTTCTTC. The encoded protein is CASSFGTSGREQFF.

The chain couples TRBV4-1 to TRBJ2-3; 9 positions agree with TRBD1. CDR3 length equals 17 residues. V shed 2 bases and J 3 bases; nucleotides not matched to a gene: 9. Germline loops: CDR1 MGHRA, CDR2 YSYEKL. The CDR3 here is CASSQPTRTGATDTQYF. The CDR3 coding sequence is TGCGCCAGCAGCCAACCGACGCGGACAGGGGCGACAGATACGCAGTATTTT.

The chain couples TRBV11-3 to TRBJ2-6; 11 nucleotides align to TRBD1. The length of the CDR3 is 19 residues. Germline CDR1 SGHNT, CDR2 YENEEA. J was trimmed by 3 bases and V by 5 bases; bases with no gene match: 12. This CDR3 is CASSPGVGQGAVGANVLTF. The CDR3 DNA reads TGTGCCAGCAGCCCGGGGGTAGGACAGGGGGCGGTTGGGGCCAACGTCCTGACTTTC.

The chain recombines TRBV5-4 with TRBJ1-4; 7 nucleotides agree with TRBD1. With V trimmed by 2 bases and J by 0 bases, 7 bases remained unmatched. The germline V gene has CDR1 SGHNT and CDR2 YYREEE (reference sequence). The CDR3 is 17 amino acids. The CDR3 here is CASSFAGTVATNEKLFF. The CDR3 DNA reads TGTGCCAGCAGCTTTGCCGGGACAGTTGCAACTAATGAAAAACTGTTTTTT. Together with reference TRBV5-4 and TRBJ1-4, the CDR3 gives the full variable domain: ETGVTQSPTHLIKTRGQQVTLRCSSQSGHNTVSWYQQALGQGPQFIFQYYREEENGRGNFPPRFSGLQFPNYSSELNVNALELDDSALYLCASSFAGTVATNEKLFFGSGTQLSVL.